A selection of T cell receptor beta chains follows, all from one sample in a study of graft-versus-host responses after intestinal transplantation. Repertoires were generated with immunoSEQ multiplex PCR, while TCRdb's copy carries only in-frame clones and drops some. In the table there are tens of thousands of clones, roughly 89% of which are singletons. Antigens of these TCRs are unknown. The sequencing used unstimulated CD4+ T cells sorted from spleen or lymph node cells, collected before intestinal transplant. The receptors were gathered from a human donor who received an intestinal transplant. The CDR3 runs from the conserved cysteine through the conserved F or W. Each record gives: V gene, J gene, D gene, clone size, CDR3 protein, CDR3 DNA. The D gene is left open where the match is weak. Clone size is not always given. Where it is, it says once, few, many or a class for expanded clones.

TRBV13	TRBJ1-3	TRBD1	-	CASSTRQGATAGNTIYF	TGTGCCAGCAGCACCCGACAGGGGGCTACTGCTGGAAACACCATATATTTT
TRBV2	TRBJ1-1	TRBD1	-	CASGQGISEAFF	TGTGCCAGCGGACAGGGGATTTCTGAAGCTTTCTTT
TRBV5-1	TRBJ2-6	-	-	CATAGALSGANVLTF	TGCGCCACCGCGGGGGCGCTCTCTGGGGCCAACGTCCTGACTTTC
TRBV5-4	TRBJ2-1	TRBD2	-	CASSRSGRAGDEQFF	TGTGCCAGCAGCCGTAGCGGGAGGGCCGGGGATGAGCAGTTCTTC
TRBV30	TRBJ1-2	TRBD1	-	CAWDRGSREAYGYTF	TGTGCCTGGGACAGGGGATCAAGGGAGGCCTATGGCTACACCTTC
TRBV30	TRBJ1-1	-	-	CAWTARSTEAFF	TGTGCCTGGACCGCGAGGAGTACTGAAGCTTTCTTT
TRBV2	TRBJ2-5	-	-	CASTRQTVRQETQYF	TGTGCCAGCACCAGACAGACTGTCCGACAAGAGACCCAGTACTTC
TRBV5-1	TRBJ2-7	TRBD2	-	CASSFETGGSFSYEQYF	TGCGCCAGCAGCTTTGAAACGGGGGGGTCGTTTTCCTACGAGCAGTACTTC
TRBV27	TRBJ2-4	TRBD1	-	CASWGTGSKNIQYF	TGTGCCAGCTGGGGGACAGGGTCCAAAAACATTCAGTACTTC
TRBV18	TRBJ2-7	-	few	CASSPIRPTGPYEQYF	TGTGCCAGCTCACCCATACGTCCGACAGGTCCCTACGAGCAGTACTTC
TRBV30	TRBJ2-7	-	-	CAWSPGSYEQYF	TGTGCCTGGAGTCCAGGGTCCTACGAGCAGTACTTC
TRBV29-1	TRBJ2-5	-	-	CSVDVETQYF	TGCAGCGTTGACGTAGAGACCCAGTACTTC
TRBV9	TRBJ2-3	-	once	CASSVESRVTDTQYF	TGTGCCAGCAGCGTAGAATCGAGGGTCACAGATACGCAGTATTTT
TRBV6-1	TRBJ1-5	-	-	CASSVVQARQPQHF	TGTGCCAGTTCTGTGGTCCAGGCTCGACAGCCCCAGCATTTT
TRBV19	TRBJ2-7	TRBD1	-	CASSTRTGPYEQYF	TGTGCCAGTAGTACAAGGACAGGGCCCTACGAGCAGTACTTC
TRBV9	TRBJ1-4	TRBD1	-	CASSVGDRDEKLFF	TGTGCCAGCAGCGTAGGGGACAGGGATGAAAAACTGTTTTTT
TRBV5-1	TRBJ2-6	-	-	CASSQGHPGANVLTF	TGCGCCAGCAGCCAGGGACACCCTGGGGCCAACGTCCTGACTTTC
TRBV7-6	TRBJ2-3	-	-	CASSLGFGGADTQYF	TGTGCCAGCAGCTTAGGGTTCGGCGGGGCAGATACGCAGTATTTT
TRBV14	TRBJ2-1	-	-	CASSQGAGSRNEQFF	TGTGCCAGCAGCCAAGGAGCAGGTTCTCGTAATGAGCAGTTCTTC
TRBV19	TRBJ1-2	-	-	CASSTATGDLKGYTF	TGTGCCAGTAGCACCGCGACAGGCGACCTAAAGGGCTACACCTTC
TRBV27	TRBJ2-5	TRBD2	-	CASSSGLGLAGKTQYF	TGTGCCAGCAGCTCCGGGTTGGGACTAGCGGGGAAGACCCAGTACTTC
TRBV15	TRBJ2-1	-	-	CATSRDRSNEQFF	TGTGCCACCAGCAGAGATCGGTCCAATGAGCAGTTCTTC
TRBV6-5	TRBJ1-1	-	-	CASGKGGGNTEAFF	TGTGCCAGCGGAAAGGGAGGGGGGAACACTGAAGCTTTCTTT
TRBV4-2	TRBJ1-3	-	-	CASSQDSFNRPSGNTIYF	TGTGCCAGCAGCCAAGATTCTTTTAACAGGCCCTCTGGAAACACCATATATTTT
TRBV29-1	TRBJ1-4	-	-	CSVEIGGQEKLFF	TGCAGCGTTGAAATAGGAGGGCAGGAAAAACTGTTTTTT
TRBV28	TRBJ2-3	TRBD2	many	CASTPVGTRSTDTQYF	TGTGCCAGCACCCCGGTCGGGACTAGATCCACAGATACGCAGTATTTT
TRBV19	TRBJ1-6	TRBD1	-	CASRTGLGSPLHF	TGTGCCAGCCGGACAGGGCTAGGGTCACCCCTCCACTTT
TRBV6-6	TRBJ1-4	-	-	CASSIRDIIEKLFF	TGTGCCAGCAGTATCCGGGACATTATTGAAAAACTGTTTTTT
TRBV4-2	TRBJ2-2	TRBD2	-	CASSQGGGAFTGELFF	TGTGCCAGCAGCCAAGGCGGGGGGGCCTTCACCGGGGAGCTGTTTTTT
TRBV28	TRBJ1-4	TRBD1	-	CASSIGQGMEEKLFF	TGTGCCAGCAGCATCGGACAGGGGATGGAAGAAAAACTGTTTTTT
TRBV29-1	TRBJ2-5	TRBD2	-	CSVGLAIQETQYF	TGCAGCGTTGGACTAGCGATACAAGAGACCCAGTACTTC
TRBV19	TRBJ2-3	-	-	CASSIAGGRDTQYF	TGTGCCAGTAGTATAGCGGGGGGCCGGGATACGCAGTATTTT
TRBV5-1	TRBJ1-1	-	-	CASSNTGFQNTEAFF	TGCGCCAGCTCGAATACCGGGTTTCAGAACACTGAAGCTTTCTTT
TRBV9	TRBJ1-2	TRBD1	-	CASSVETGGYGYTF	TGTGCCAGCAGCGTAGAAACAGGGGGCTATGGCTACACCTTC
TRBV15	TRBJ1-1	-	-	CATSRDMNTEAFF	TGTGCCACCAGCAGAGATATGAACACTGAAGCTTTCTTT
TRBV21-1	TRBJ2-5	-	few	CASSKTRLEQETQYF	TGTGCCAGCAGCAAAACGCGGCTGGAGCAAGAGACCCAGTACTTC
TRBV29-1	TRBJ2-5	TRBD2	-	CSAFRPGLVEETQYF	TGCAGCGCGTTCCGCCCGGGACTAGTAGAAGAGACCCAGTACTTC
TRBV11-2	TRBJ1-1	TRBD1	-	CASSLEGTVNTEAFF	TGTGCCAGCAGCTTAGAAGGGACAGTGAACACTGAAGCTTTCTTT
TRBV5-1	TRBJ2-3	-	-	CASSRSATQSDTQYF	TGCGCCAGCAGCCGTAGCGCCACCCAGTCGGATACGCAGTATTTT
TRBV28	TRBJ1-5	TRBD1	-	CASRLGTVRNQPQHF	TGTGCCAGCAGGTTGGGGACAGTTCGCAATCAGCCCCAGCATTTT
TRBV7-6	TRBJ2-7	TRBD2	-	CASSLASSGATYEQYF	TGTGCCAGCAGCTTAGCGAGTAGCGGGGCTACCTACGAGCAGTACTTC
TRBV2	TRBJ2-7	-	-	CASWNSENYEQYF	TGTGCCAGCTGGAATAGCGAAAACTACGAGCAGTACTTC
TRBV11-2	TRBJ1-3	-	few	CASSTGNSGNTIYF	TGTGCCAGCAGCACAGGGAACTCTGGAAACACCATATATTTT
TRBV9	TRBJ2-3	TRBD2	-	CASSPRASGGTDTQYF	TGTGCCAGCAGCCCTCGGGCCAGCGGGGGAACAGATACGCAGTATTTT
TRBV27	TRBJ1-5	-	-	CASSLVGQGNQPQHF	TGTGCCAGCAGTTTAGTAGGGCAGGGTAATCAGCCCCAGCATTTT
TRBV28	TRBJ2-7	-	once	CASSSPSGLGEQYF	TGTGCCAGCAGTTCCCCCTCAGGGCTGGGGGAGCAGTACTTC